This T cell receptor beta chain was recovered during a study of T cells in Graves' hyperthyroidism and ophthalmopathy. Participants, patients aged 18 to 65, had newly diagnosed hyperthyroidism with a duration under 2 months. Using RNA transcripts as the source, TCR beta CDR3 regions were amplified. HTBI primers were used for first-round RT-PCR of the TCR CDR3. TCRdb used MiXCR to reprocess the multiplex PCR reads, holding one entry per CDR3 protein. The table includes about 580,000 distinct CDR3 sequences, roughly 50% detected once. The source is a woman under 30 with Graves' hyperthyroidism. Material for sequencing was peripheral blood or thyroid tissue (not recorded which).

The CDR3 DNA sequence: TGCGCCAGCAGCCAAGTTGATATGGGCTTCACAGATACGCAGTATTTT. Translating gives CASSQVDMGFTDTQYF. The V call is TRBV4-1, the J call TRBJ2-3; D gene uncertain. The V and J ends lost 1 base and 2 bases respectively, with 13 bases between them. The CDR3 length is 16 residues. Germline assignment: CDR1 MGHRA and CDR2 YSYEKL.